Listed below are T cell receptor beta chains from one sample, sequenced in a study of Graves' ophthalmopathy and Graves' hyperthyroidism. Using its own MiXCR run on the multiplex PCR reads, TCRdb lists one record per CDR3 protein. The sample lists about 370,000 distinct CDR3 sequences, approximately 20% occurring once. Source material: peripheral blood. Source of these receptors: a woman between 18 and 29 years old with Graves' ophthalmopathy. The CDR3 runs from the conserved cysteine through the conserved F or W. A D gene is named only where the DNA matches it firmly. Rows may omit the clone size; those that give it use once, few, many or a size class.

d_call,j_call,cdr3_length,v_call,clone_size,cdr3_aa,cdr3_nt
-,TRBJ1-1,14,TRBV28,many,CASSLWWGRGEAFF,TGTGCCAGCAGTTTATGGTGGGGCCGAGGTGAAGCTTTCTTT
-,TRBJ1-1,14,TRBV20-1,many,CSARGRQGNTEAFF,TGCAGTGCTAGAGGCCGGCAGGGGAACACTGAAGCTTTCTTT
TRBD1,TRBJ2-7,11,TRBV6-4,-,CATTGDQEQYF,TGTGCCACCACAGGGGATCAGGAGCAGTACTTC
TRBD1,TRBJ2-2,14,TRBV29-1,many,CSVHGQGGTGELFF,TGCAGCGTCCATGGACAGGGGGGGACCGGGGAGCTGTTTTTT
-,TRBJ1-6,17,TRBV28,many,CASSLSGALSYNSPLHF,TGTGCCAGCAGCCTATCAGGGGCGCTCTCCTATAATTCACCCCTCCACTTT
-,TRBJ1-5,15,TRBV9,many,CASSVDPFSNQPQHF,TGTGCCAGCAGCGTAGATCCGTTTAGCAATCAGCCCCAGCATTTT
-,TRBJ2-4,14,TRBV10-3,many,CAISPQLAKNIQYF,TGTGCCATCAGCCCACAGTTAGCCAAAAACATTCAGTACTTC
-,TRBJ2-5,14,TRBV18,-,CASSPPGDQETQYF,TGTGCCAGCTCACCCCCGGGGGACCAAGAGACCCAGTACTTC
-,TRBJ1-1,15,TRBV27,once,CASRTSRGWDTEAFF,TGTGCCAGCAGGACCTCGCGGGGGTGGGACACTGAAGCTTTCTTT
TRBD2,TRBJ2-5,14,TRBV7-2,many,CASSWGLAKTTQYF,TGTGCCAGCAGCTGGGGACTAGCCAAAACCACCCAGTACTTC
TRBD1,TRBJ1-2,15,TRBV7-8,many,CASSLDPGGYYGYTF,TGTGCCAGCAGCTTAGATCCAGGGGGCTACTATGGCTACACCTTC
-,TRBJ2-2,11,TRBV6-2/TRBV6-3,many,CASSGPGELFF,TGTGCCAGCAGTGGCCCCGGGGAGCTGTTTTTT
-,TRBJ2-1,16,TRBV5-1,many,CASSLGALASDGEQFF,TGCGCCAGCAGCTTGGGGGCTCTAGCGTCTGATGGGGAGCAGTTCTTC
-,TRBJ2-7,14,TRBV20-1,many,CSATVAPFLDEQYF,TGCAGTGCTACGGTGGCCCCTTTTCTGGACGAGCAGTACTTC
-,TRBJ1-5,15,TRBV12-3/TRBV12-4,many,CASRSAGEFNQPQHF,TGTGCCAGCAGATCCGCTGGGGAATTCAATCAGCCCCAGCATTTT
TRBD2,TRBJ2-5,16,TRBV12-3/TRBV12-4,many,CASSDPGAGGQETQYF,TGTGCCAGCAGTGACCCCGGTGCGGGAGGGCAAGAGACCCAGTACTTC
TRBD1,TRBJ1-1,17,TRBV11-2,many,CASSLGRGRFPNTEAFF,TGTGCCAGCAGCTTAGGCAGGGGGCGCTTCCCGAACACTGAAGCTTTCTTT
-,TRBJ1-2,15,TRBV5-1,-,CASSLGHSPNYGYTF,TGCGCCAGCAGCTTGGGCCATTCCCCAAACTATGGCTACACCTTC
-,TRBJ1-5,13,TRBV6-5,many,CASSYSVQQPQHF,TGTGCCAGCAGTTACTCAGTACAGCAGCCCCAGCATTTT
-,TRBJ2-7,16,TRBV11-2,-,CASKGLWDGTEAEQYF,TGTGCCAGCAAAGGTTTATGGGACGGCACTGAAGCCGAGCAGTACTTC
-,TRBJ1-2,16,TRBV20-1,many,CSARDRTELTPYGYTF,TGCAGTGCTAGAGATAGGACAGAGCTTACTCCCTATGGCTACACCTTC
TRBD1,TRBJ2-5,14,TRBV6-1,many,CASSDTGTAETQYF,TGTGCCAGCAGTGACACCGGGACAGCCGAGACCCAGTACTTC
-,TRBJ1-1,14,TRBV6-2/TRBV6-3,-,CASSSYPRDTEAFF,TGTGCCAGCAGTTCATACCCGAGGGACACTGAAGCTTTCTTT
-,TRBJ1-2,14,TRBV30,many,CAWSPMGQDYGYTF,TGTGCCTGGAGTCCTATGGGGCAAGACTATGGCTACACCTTC
-,TRBJ2-5,14,TRBV20-1,many,CSASIGVLQETQYF,TGCAGTGCTAGCATCGGCGTCCTACAAGAGACCCAGTACTTC
-,TRBJ1-1,13,TRBV19,once,CASSPTVGGYAFF,TGTGCCAGTAGTCCGACGGTGGGTGGATACGCTTTCTTT
TRBD2,TRBJ2-2,16,TRBV7-3,many,CASSSRLAGRTGELFF,TGTGCCAGCAGCTCGAGACTAGCGGGGAGGACCGGGGAGCTGTTTTTT
-,TRBJ2-7,16,TRBV28,many,CASSWMGRPSSYEQYF,TGTGCCAGCAGTTGGATGGGTCGCCCGAGCTCCTACGAGCAGTACTTC
TRBD1,TRBJ1-5,15,TRBV30,many,CAWRKGASSNQPQHF,TGTGCCTGGAGGAAGGGGGCTTCTAGCAATCAGCCCCAGCATTTT
-,TRBJ1-6,14,TRBV9,many,CASSVLERNSPLHF,TGTGCCAGCAGCGTCCTGGAGAGGAATTCACCCCTCCACTTT
TRBD1,TRBJ2-7,14,TRBV7-2,-,CASTEGQDPYEQYF,TGTGCCAGCACCGAGGGACAGGACCCCTACGAGCAGTACTTC
-,TRBJ2-6,15,TRBV5-1,many,CASSFRISGANVLTF,TGCGCCAGCAGCTTTAGAATCTCTGGGGCCAACGTCCTGACTTTC
TRBD1,TRBJ1-2,12,TRBV12-3/TRBV12-4,many,CASRATGHGYTF,TGTGCCAGCAGGGCGACAGGGCATGGCTACACCTTC
-,TRBJ1-1,15,TRBV6-1,many,CASSEGWQLNTEAFF,TGTGCCAGCAGTGAGGGGTGGCAGTTAAACACTGAAGCTTTCTTT
-,TRBJ1-1,13,TRBV30,many,CAWSAGRNTEAFF,TGTGCCTGGAGTGCGGGGCGGAACACTGAAGCTTTCTTT
-,TRBJ2-5,12,TRBV30,many,CAWSVGGETQYF,TGTGCCTGGAGTGTTGGGGGGGAGACCCAGTACTTC
TRBD2,TRBJ2-5,15,TRBV6-2/TRBV6-3,many,CASTLWGGYQETQYF,TGTGCCAGCACCCTCTGGGGGGGGTACCAAGAGACCCAGTACTTC
TRBD1,TRBJ1-2,12,TRBV7-9,many,CASTDRGYGYTF,TGTGCCAGCACCGACAGGGGGTATGGCTACACCTTC
-,TRBJ1-6,12,TRBV28,many,CASSTGLSPLHF,TGTGCCAGCAGTACAGGGTTGTCACCCCTCCACTTT
TRBD1,TRBJ2-7,16,TRBV6-1,few,CASSPKGQGNYYEQYF,TGTGCCAGCAGTCCCAAAGGACAGGGAAACTACTACGAGCAGTACTTC